This T cell receptor (beta chain) was recovered during a study of monozygotic twins with inflammatory bowel disease. The CDR3 totals 12 residues. CDR1 and CDR2 from the germline V gene are SGHTA and FQGNSA. As concerns this clonotype: The antigen remains unidentified.

Investigators made cDNA in eight separate reactions per sample. The unique tags termed UMIs, each holding a 6-nucleotide sample barcode, were added by means of template switching. From its re-call of the 5' RACE reads, TCRdb lists each CDR3 protein once, without DNA. This repertoire includes about 160,000 distinct CDR3 sequences. General study points: Differing immunosuppressive treatments may have added variability to patient repertoires. Twins with IBD had fewer clonotypes in common with others than healthy twins, particularly during disease activity.

Sequenced: blood. The chain has TRBV7-2 and TRBJ2-5. The sequence was collected from a human donor with ulcerative colitis or Crohn's disease, or a healthy co-twin of an affected twin (not recorded which). The CDR3 loop reads CASSFPGQTQYF.